This TCR beta chain is drawn from a study of T cells in Graves' hyperthyroidism and ophthalmopathy. Study background: Peripheral blood specimens were obtained at initial diagnosis, prior to any treatment.

Uncontrolled infection, other autoimmune disease, pregnancy and lactation each barred patients from inclusion. This clonotype has a handful of counts. Its antigen is unknown. Between the trimmed V and J ends, which lost 2 bases and 7 bases, there was a span of 11 bases. The CDR3 has 14 amino acids. Per the germline V gene, CDR1 is MNHNS and CDR2 is SASEGT. The source material, RNA transcripts, was used to amplify TCR beta CDR3 regions. In the first-round RT-PCR of the TCR CDR3, the HTBI primer set was used. A single record per CDR3 protein comes from TCRdb applying MiXCR to the multiplex PCR reads. This table has under 200,000 distinct CDR3 sequences, around 8.9% appearing once. General study points: The model predicted ophthalmopathy a median about 6.6 months before onset.

The source material was blood. The clonotype originates from a young woman with Graves' hyperthyroidism that later progressed to Graves' ophthalmopathy. The rearrangement uses TRBV6-1 and TRBJ2-2; no firm D call. In nucleotides, the CDR3 is TGTGCCAGCAGTGAAACGGGCTTTATCGGGGAGCTGTTTTTT. Encoded protein: CASSETGFIGELFF.